These 18 T cell receptor beta chains were all obtained from the same sample, sequenced in a study of immune cell composition in non-small cell lung cancer. The repertoire was sequenced with immunoSEQ multiplex PCR; TCRdb's copy has only in-frame clones and lacks some. The table has 2,500 or so clones, 82% seen once; the top ten hold 30% to 45%. The sample consisted of lung tumor tissue. These receptors were collected from a human donor with non-small cell lung cancer.

This clone turned up a few times. The chain links TRBV19 to TRBJ1-5; no reliable D call. V gave up 6 bases and J gave up 7 bases, with 16 bases separating them. The CDR3 is made up of 14 amino acids. CDR1 is LNHDA and CDR2 is SQIVND in the germline V gene (reference sequence). The CDR3 protein is CASRTTGGGQPQHF. CDR3 nucleotides: TGTGCCAGTAGGACGACGGGCGGAGGGCAGCCCCAGCATTTT.

The V call is TRBV23-1, the J call TRBJ1-5; TRBD1 agrees at 11 bases. TRBV23-1 is an ORF, with its function uncertain. Trimming cost V 4 bases and J 0 bases; bases outside gene matches: 14. CDR3 length equals 20 residues. The CDR3 is CASSPRDRGGVGLSNQPQHF. The CDR3 nucleotides are TGCGCCAGCAGTCCGCGGGACAGGGGGGGAGTAGGGCTTAGCAATCAGCCCCAGCATTTT.

V usage is TRBV6-5 and J usage is TRBJ1-2; D is uncertain. Germline V lookup: CDR1 MNHEY, CDR2 SVGAGI. This CDR3 has 14 residues. Trimming left V 6 bases short and J 4 bases short, with 15 bases between. The CDR3 nucleotides read TGTGCCAGCAGGGACTTGGGTGGAATCTATGGCTACACCTTC. This translates into CASRDLGGIYGYTF.

The V and J genes are TRBV27 and TRBJ1-4, with 8 nucleotides matching TRBD1. CDR3 length: 15 residues. Germline CDR1 MNHEY, CDR2 SMNVEV (reference sequence). The J segment lost 7 bases and the V segment lost 4 bases, leaving 8 bases of the junction unmatched. The CDR3 DNA reads TGTGCCAGCAGTTCTTGGACAGGGAGGGTTGAAAAACTGTTTTTT. This encodes CASSSWTGRVEKLFF.

A note on this clone: Other DNA sequences in this sample translate to the same CDR3. The chain recombines TRBV28 with TRBJ1-1, with D maybe TRBD1 (5 bases). With 2 bases removed from V and 3 bases from J, the gap between germline ends came to 7 bases. Germline assignment: CDR1 MDHEN and CDR2 SYDVKM. CDR3 length equals 13 residues. CDR3 sequence (DNA): TGTGCCAGCAGTTTAGGCAGGGACACTGAAGCTTTCTTT. Translation: CASSLGRDTEAFF.

This clone was observed a handful of times. The rearrangement uses TRBV25-1 and TRBJ1-1, with TRBD1 as a possible D gene (6 bases). Trimming removed 1 base from V and 8 bases from J, with 14 bases in between. Germline CDR1 and CDR2: MGHDK and SYGVNS. The CDR3 length is 14 residues. CDR3 amino acids: CASSEWGRGREAFF. CDR3 DNA: TGTGCCAGCAGTGAATGGGGCAGGGGAAGGGAAGCTTTCTTT.

The chain recombines TRBV7-9 with TRBJ2-3; 7 bases agree with TRBD1. The V gene's germline CDR1 is SEHNR and CDR2 FQNEAQ (reference sequence). The V and J ends lost 11 bases and 0 bases, in that order; junction bases with no gene match: 5. This CDR3 is built from 13 residues. The CDR3 region is CAFRTGSTDTQYF. DNA for the CDR3: TGTGCCTTCCGGACAGGAAGCACAGATACGCAGTATTTT.

J is TRBJ1-2 and V is TRBV28, with a tentative D call TRBD1 (6 bases). Germline V gene sequence: CDR1 MDHEN, CDR2 SYDVKM. With 3 bases removed from V and 8 bases from J, the gap between germline ends came to 16 bases. The CDR3 extends over 14 amino acids. CDR3 residues: CASSLYRASEGYTF. As DNA, the CDR3 is TGTGCCAGCAGTTTGTACAGGGCCTCGGAGGGCTACACCTTC.

This clone was detected only a few times. The chain joins TRBV12-5 to TRBJ1-1; no clear D. Trimming pared 2 bases from V and 1 base from J, leaving 11 bases between. Germline lookup yields CDR1 LGHNT and CDR2 FRNRAP. This CDR3 has 15 amino acids. The CDR3, as DNA: TGTGCTAGTGGTTTGTATCAGGCAGGGAACACTGAAGCTTTCTTT. This translates into CASGLYQAGNTEAFF.

This clone is a singleton in its sample. The chain is built from TRBV7-8 and TRBJ2-5, with 12 bases aligning to TRBD2. This CDR3 region has 16 residues. J lost 5 bases, V lost 5 bases, and 9 bases had no gene match. CDR1 and CDR2 from the germline V gene are SGHVS and FQNEAQ. In DNA form, the CDR3 reads TGTGCCAGCAGCCACAGACTAGCGGGGGCGGGTGAGACCCAGTACTTC. Its protein product is CASSHRLAGAGETQYF.

The rearrangement uses TRBV27 and TRBJ2-1; D is perhaps TRBD2 (5 bases). V gave up 4 bases and J gave up 10 bases, with 14 bases separating them. There are 13 residues in the CDR3. Germline loops: CDR1 MNHEY, CDR2 SMNVEV (reference sequence). CDR3 bases: TGTGCCAGCAGTTGGACCCTAGCCTCCGAGCAGTTCTTC. It translates to CASSWTLASEQFF.

The chain links TRBV5-1 to TRBJ2-3; no reliable D call. V lost 2 bases and J lost 2, with 9 bases in between. Germline V CDR1 and CDR2: SGHRS, YFSETQ. The CDR3 contains 14 residues. In DNA form, the CDR3 reads TGCGCCAGCAGCTTCTTCCCTCCCACAGATACGCAGTATTTT. It is translated as CASSFFPPTDTQYF. Full variable domain (missing parts from reference TRBV5-1 and TRBJ2-3): KAGVTQTPRYLIKTRGQQVTLSCSPISGHRSVSWYQQTPGQGLQFLFEYFSETQRNKGNFPGRFSGRQFSNSRSEMNVSTLELGDSALYLCASSFFPPTDTQYFGPGTRLTVL.

The genes are TRBV19 and TRBJ1-5, with D possibly matching TRBD1 (6 bases). Germline V gene sequence: CDR1 LNHDA, CDR2 SQIVND (reference sequence). The CDR3 sequence is 15 residues long. The V end was cut by 5 bases, the J end by 3 bases, with 14 bases between. CDR3 nucleotide sequence: TGTGCCAGTAGTCGGCTACCAGGGGCCAATCAGCCCCAGCATTTT. Its translation: CASSRLPGANQPQHF.

This clone is large. The rearrangement links TRBV4-2 to TRBJ2-1; 13 bases match TRBD2. CDR3 length equals 16 residues. From germline, CDR1 is LGHNA and CDR2 YNFKEQ. V lost 5 bases and J lost 8; bases outside the gene matches: 9. The CDR3 region has the DNA TGTGCCAGCAGCGAGACCGGGACTAGCGGGAATGATGAGCAGTTCTTC. It codes for CASSETGTSGNDEQFF.

The rearrangement joins TRBV2 to TRBJ1-3; 11 bases align to TRBD1. V was pared by 6 bases and J by 1 base, with 11 bases of the junction left unmatched. This CDR3 contains 18 residues. CDR1 is SNHLY, CDR2 FYNNEI, per germline. The CDR3 coding sequence is TGTGCCAGCAGGGGGTGGACAGGGGGCCGGGTTTCTGGAAACACCATATATTTT. Its translation: CASRGWTGGRVSGNTIYF.

V and J are TRBV18 and TRBJ1-2; D possibly corresponds to TRBD1 (5 bases). Trimming pared 6 bases from V and 5 bases from J, leaving 10 bases between. Germline values: CDR1 KGHSH, CDR2 LQKENI. This CDR3 region has 12 residues. The CDR3 spells CASSTGEYGYTF. CDR3 DNA: TGTGCCAGCTCTACGGGGGAGTATGGCTACACCTTC.

The chain joins TRBV18 to TRBJ1-2; unclear D gene. The V end was cut by 2 bases, the J end by 4 bases, with 5 bases between. The CDR3 runs to 12 residues. Germline-derived CDR1 and CDR2 are KGHSH and LQKENI. CDR3 protein: CASSPAVYGYTF. CDR3 DNA sequence: TGTGCCAGCTCACCAGCAGTCTATGGCTACACCTTC.

This chain connects TRBV5-4 to TRBJ1-2, with D possibly matching TRBD1 (6 bases). The CDR3 sequence is 14 residues long. The V gene's germline CDR1 is SGHNT and CDR2 YYREEE (reference sequence). V was trimmed by 2 bases and J by 4 bases, leaving 12 bases between them. CDR3 residues: CASSLGDTFYGYTF. DNA of the CDR3: TGTGCCAGCAGCTTAGGGGACACGTTCTATGGCTACACCTTC.